Following are 4 T cell receptor beta chains from one sample sequenced in a study of human T cells and chemical hapten exposure. Whole blood, unfractionated, served as the material for total RNA extraction. TCRdb re-derived calls from the 5' RACE reads in MiXCR, one entry per CDR3 protein. The sample contains tens of thousands of distinct CDR3 sequences, about 8.4% of which appear only once. The receptors were sampled from a male donor in good health.

This clonotype appeared many times. The chain carries TRBV6-2 or TRBV6-3 and TRBJ1-1; D ambiguous. CDR3 length: 12 residues. Germline CDR1 reads MNHEY; CDR2 reads SVGEGT. V gave up 6 bases and J gave up 3 bases, with 8 bases separating them. DNA of the CDR3: TGTGCCAGCAGCTACCGGGACACTGAAGCTTTCTTT. This gives the protein CASSYRDTEAFF.

This clonotype was seen repeatedly, ten times or more. The chain combines TRBV13 with TRBJ1-1; D gene unclear. The CDR3 totals 13 residues. Germline lookup yields CDR1 PRHDT and CDR2 FYEKMQ (reference sequence). The V end lost 7 bases, the J end lost 4 bases, and 13 bases lay between the germline ends. For the CDR3, the DNA is TGTGCCAGCATGCGAAGACCGGTCACTGAAGCTTTCTTT. Residues: CASMRRPVTEAFF.

The sample holds a few counts of this clonotype. The V gene is TRBV7-9, the J gene TRBJ1-1, with D hard to call. Germline CDR1 reads SEHNR; CDR2 reads FQNEAQ (reference sequence). V lost 0 bases and J lost 0, with 5 bases in between. This CDR3 has 14 residues. CDR3 sequence reads: CASSLAGMNTEAFF. The CDR3 DNA reads as TGTGCCAGCAGCTTAGCAGGCATGAACACTGAAGCTTTCTTT.

This clonotype came up a few times. CDR3 in DNA: TGTGCCAGCAGCCCCGACAGGTCCGGGGCCAACGTCCTGACTTTC. Its translation is CASSPDRSGANVLTF. The rearrangement joins TRBV12-3 or TRBV12-4 to TRBJ2-6; TRBD1 is a possible D gene (6 bases). The CDR3 is 15 residues long. The germline V and J ends were trimmed by 6 bases and 4 bases, with 13 bases remaining between them.